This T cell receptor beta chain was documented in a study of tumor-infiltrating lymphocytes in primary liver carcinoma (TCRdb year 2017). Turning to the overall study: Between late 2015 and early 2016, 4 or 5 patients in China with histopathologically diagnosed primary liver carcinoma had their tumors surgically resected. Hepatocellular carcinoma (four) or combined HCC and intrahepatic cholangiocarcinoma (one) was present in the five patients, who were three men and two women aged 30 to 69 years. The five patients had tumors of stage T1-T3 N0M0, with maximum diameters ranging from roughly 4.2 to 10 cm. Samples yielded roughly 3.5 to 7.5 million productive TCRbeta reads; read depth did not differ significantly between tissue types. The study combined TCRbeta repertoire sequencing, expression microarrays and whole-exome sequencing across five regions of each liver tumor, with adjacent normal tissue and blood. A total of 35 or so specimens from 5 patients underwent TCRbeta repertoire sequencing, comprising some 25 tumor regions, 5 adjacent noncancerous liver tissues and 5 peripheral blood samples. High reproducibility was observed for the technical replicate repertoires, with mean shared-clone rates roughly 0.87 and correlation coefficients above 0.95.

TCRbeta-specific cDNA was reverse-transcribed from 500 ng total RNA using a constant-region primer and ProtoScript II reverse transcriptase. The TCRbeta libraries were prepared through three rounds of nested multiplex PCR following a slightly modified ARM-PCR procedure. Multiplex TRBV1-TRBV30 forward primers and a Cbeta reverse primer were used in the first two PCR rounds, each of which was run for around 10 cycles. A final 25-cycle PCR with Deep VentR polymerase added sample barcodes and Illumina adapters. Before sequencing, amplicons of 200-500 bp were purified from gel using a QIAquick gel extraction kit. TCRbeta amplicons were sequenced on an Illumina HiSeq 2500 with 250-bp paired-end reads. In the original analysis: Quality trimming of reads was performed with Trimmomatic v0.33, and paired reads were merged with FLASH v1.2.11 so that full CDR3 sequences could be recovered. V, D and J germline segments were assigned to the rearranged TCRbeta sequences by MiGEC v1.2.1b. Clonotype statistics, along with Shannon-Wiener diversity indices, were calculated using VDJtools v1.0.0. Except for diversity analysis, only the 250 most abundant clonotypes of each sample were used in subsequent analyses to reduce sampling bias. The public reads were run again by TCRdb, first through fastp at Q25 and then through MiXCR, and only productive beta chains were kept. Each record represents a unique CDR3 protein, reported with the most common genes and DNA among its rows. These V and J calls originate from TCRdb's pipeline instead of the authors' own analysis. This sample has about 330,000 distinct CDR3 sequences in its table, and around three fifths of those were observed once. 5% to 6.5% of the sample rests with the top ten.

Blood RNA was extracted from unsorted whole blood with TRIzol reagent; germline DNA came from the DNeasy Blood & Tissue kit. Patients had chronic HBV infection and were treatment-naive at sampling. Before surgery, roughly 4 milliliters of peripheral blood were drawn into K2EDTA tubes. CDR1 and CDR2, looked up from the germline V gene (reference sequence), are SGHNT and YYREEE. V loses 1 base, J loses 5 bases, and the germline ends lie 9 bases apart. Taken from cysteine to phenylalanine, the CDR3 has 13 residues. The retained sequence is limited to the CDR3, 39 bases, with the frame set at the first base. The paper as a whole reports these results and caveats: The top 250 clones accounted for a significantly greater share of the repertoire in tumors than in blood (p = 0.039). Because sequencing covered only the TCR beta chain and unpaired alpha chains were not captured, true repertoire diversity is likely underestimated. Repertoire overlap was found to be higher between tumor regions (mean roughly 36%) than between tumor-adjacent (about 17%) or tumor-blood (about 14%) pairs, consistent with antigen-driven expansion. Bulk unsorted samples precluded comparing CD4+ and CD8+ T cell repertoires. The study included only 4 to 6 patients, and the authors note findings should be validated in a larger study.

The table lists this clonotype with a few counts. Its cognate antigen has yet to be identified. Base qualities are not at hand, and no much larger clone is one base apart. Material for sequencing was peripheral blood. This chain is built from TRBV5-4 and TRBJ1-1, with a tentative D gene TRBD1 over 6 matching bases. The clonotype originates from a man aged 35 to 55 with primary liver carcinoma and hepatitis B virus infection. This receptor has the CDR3 CASSLNQGTEAFF. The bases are TGTGCCAGCAGCTTGAATCAGGGGACTGAAGCTTTCTTT.